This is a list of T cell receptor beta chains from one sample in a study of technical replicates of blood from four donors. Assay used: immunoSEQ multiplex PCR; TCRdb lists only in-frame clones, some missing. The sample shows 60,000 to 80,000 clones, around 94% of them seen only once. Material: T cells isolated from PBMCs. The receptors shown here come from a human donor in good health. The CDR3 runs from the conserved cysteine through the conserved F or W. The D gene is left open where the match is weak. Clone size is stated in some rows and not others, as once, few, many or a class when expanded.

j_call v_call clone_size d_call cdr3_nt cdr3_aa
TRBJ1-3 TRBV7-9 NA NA TGTGCCAGCAGCTTAGCCGTCCCGAACACCATATATTTT CASSLAVPNTIYF
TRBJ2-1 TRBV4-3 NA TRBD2 TGCGCCAGCAGCCAAGATCTGGAGCGGGAGCCGTCCTTAGTCAGCTCCTACAATGAGCAGTTCTTC CASSQDLEREPSLVSSYNEQFF
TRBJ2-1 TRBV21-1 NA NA TGTGCCAGCAGCAAACTGGGTCTAGCGGGAGGTACAGATGAGCAGTTCTTC CASSKLGLAGGTDEQFF
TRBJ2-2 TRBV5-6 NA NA TGTGCCAGCAGCTTGGAATACCCGACACTGCGGGCCGGGGAGCTGTTTTTT CASSLEYPTLRAGELFF
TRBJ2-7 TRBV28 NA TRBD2 TGTGCCAGCAGTTCTCTAGCGGGACCCACCTACGAGCAGTACTTC CASSSLAGPTYEQYF
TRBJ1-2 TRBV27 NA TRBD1 TGTGCCAGCAGTTTATCAGAGAGAGGGGGCGGCTATGGCTACACCTTC CASSLSERGGGYGYTF
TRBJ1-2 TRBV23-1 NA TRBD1 TGCGCCAGCAGTCAATCGATGGGCGACTTAACAGGGGACTATGGCTACACCTTC CASSQSMGDLTGDYGYTF
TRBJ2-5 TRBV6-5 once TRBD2 TGTGCCAGCAGGACGACTAGCGAGCAAGAGACCCAGTACTTC CASRTTSEQETQYF
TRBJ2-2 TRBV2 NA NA TGTGCCAGCAGGGGTGACAGGAACACCGGGGAGCTGTTTTTT CASRGDRNTGELFF
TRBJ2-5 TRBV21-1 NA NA TGTGCCAGCAGCACCCGGGGACAAGGCGGGGAGACCCAGTACTTC CASSTRGQGGETQYF
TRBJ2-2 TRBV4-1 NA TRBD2 TGCGCCAGCAGCCAAAGGGTTAGCGGGAGGGCGAACACCGGGGAGCTGTTTTTT CASSQRVSGRANTGELFF
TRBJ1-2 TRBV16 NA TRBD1 TGTGCCAGCAGCCAATCCGGAGGGGGCCGAGGCTACACCTTC CASSQSGGGRGYTF
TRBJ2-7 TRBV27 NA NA TGTGCCAGCAGTTCCTCCAGGCAGGGTAAAGAGCAGTACTTC CASSSSRQGKEQYF
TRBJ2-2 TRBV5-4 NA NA TGTGCCAGCAGCTTGGGGTACGAGCGGACAGCCGGGGAGCTGTTTTTT CASSLGYERTAGELFF
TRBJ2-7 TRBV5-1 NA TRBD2 TGCGCCAGCAGCTCAGTTGGGGGGGATGACGAGCAGTACTTC CASSSVGGDDEQYF
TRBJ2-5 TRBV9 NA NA TGTGCCAGCAGTGGGGGGGCAAGGTCAGAGACCCAGTACTTC CASSGGARSETQYF
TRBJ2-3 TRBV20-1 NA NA TGCAGTGCGGCTAGCACAGATACGCAGTATTTT CSAASTDTQYF
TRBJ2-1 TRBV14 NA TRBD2 TGTGCCAGCAGCCAACTAGCGGGAGGGCCTCACAATGAGCAGTTCTTC CASSQLAGGPHNEQFF
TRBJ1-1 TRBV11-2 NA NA TGTGCCAGCAGCCAAATGAACACTGAAGCTTTCTTT CASSQMNTEAFF
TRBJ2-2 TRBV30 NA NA TGTGCCTGGAGAACTTCCGGGACAAGAAGACTAACGAACACCGGGGAGCTGTTTTTT CAWRTSGTRRLTNTGELFF
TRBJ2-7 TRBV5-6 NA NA TGTGCCAGCAGCCTAAGTATCGAGCAGTACTTC CASSLSIEQYF
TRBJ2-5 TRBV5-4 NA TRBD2 TGTGCCAGCAGCTTGTATGCGGGAGGAAAGACCCAGTACTTC CASSLYAGGKTQYF
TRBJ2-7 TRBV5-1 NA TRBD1 TGCGCCAGCAGACAGGGGCCAACCTCCTACGAGCAGTACTTC CASRQGPTSYEQYF
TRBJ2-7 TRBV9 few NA TGTGCCAGCAGCGCCGACATCGGTCGGACCTACGAGCAGTACTTC CASSADIGRTYEQYF
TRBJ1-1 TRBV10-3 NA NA TGTGCCATCAGTGCTGGGGCCACTGAAGCTTTCTTT CAISAGATEAFF
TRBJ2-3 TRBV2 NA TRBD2 TGTGCCAGCAGTGAAGGTCCTAGCGGGAGTTCGGCAGATACGCAGTATTTT CASSEGPSGSSADTQYF
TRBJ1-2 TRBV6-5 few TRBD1 TGTGCCACCCTGGGACAGGGCGGCTATGGCTACACCTTC CATLGQGGYGYTF
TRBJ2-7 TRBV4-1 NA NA TGCGCCAGCAGCCAAGAAGAGAATAGCGGCCAGGAGAGCTCCTACGAGCAGTACTTC CASSQEENSGQESSYEQYF
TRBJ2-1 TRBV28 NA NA TGTGCCAGCAGTTTACTATCCTCTAATGAGCAGTTCTTC CASSLLSSNEQFF
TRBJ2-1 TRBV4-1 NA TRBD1 TGCGCCAGCAGCCAAGGGGACAGGGGGAATGAGCAGTTCTTC CASSQGDRGNEQFF
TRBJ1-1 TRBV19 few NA TGTGCCAGTATGGGGAGACAGGTTGAAGCTTTCTTT CASMGRQVEAFF
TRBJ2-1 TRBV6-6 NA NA TGTGCCAGCAGTTACCAGGGTAATGAGCAGTTCTTC CASSYQGNEQFF
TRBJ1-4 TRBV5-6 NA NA TGTGCCAGCAGCTTGTTGGGGTGGGAGGAAAAACTGTTTTTT CASSLLGWEEKLFF
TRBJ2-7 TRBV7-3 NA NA TGTGCCAGCAGCCCCGTCTCCGCTGGGCACGAGCAGTACTTC CASSPVSAGHEQYF
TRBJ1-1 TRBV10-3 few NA TGTGCCATCAGTGAGTCCGGCGGCGAGAGCCCCACTGAAGCTTTCTTT CAISESGGESPTEAFF
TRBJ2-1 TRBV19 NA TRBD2 TGTGCCAGTAGTTTCGATGGGGAGGGAAATGAGCAGTTCTTC CASSFDGEGNEQFF
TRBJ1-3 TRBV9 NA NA TGTGCCAGCCAGGGGGGAAACACCATATATTTT CASQGGNTIYF
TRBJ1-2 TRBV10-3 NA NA TGTGCCATCAGTGAGGAGGACTTTGGCTATGGCTACACCTTC CAISEEDFGYGYTF
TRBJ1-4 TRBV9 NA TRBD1 TGTGCCAGCAGCCCAAACCCCTCGACAGGGAATGAAAAACTGTTTTTT CASSPNPSTGNEKLFF
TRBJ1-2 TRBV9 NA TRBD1 TGTGCCAGCAGCGTAGGTTCCGGGACAGGCTTTTATGGCTACACCTTC CASSVGSGTGFYGYTF
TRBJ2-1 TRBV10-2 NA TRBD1 TGCGCCATACGCCCTAGGGGGACAGTCAATGAGCAGTTCTTC CAIRPRGTVNEQFF
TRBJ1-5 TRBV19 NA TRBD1 TGTGCCACTACGGACAGGGGGCTTTATCAGCCCCAGCATTTT CATTDRGLYQPQHF
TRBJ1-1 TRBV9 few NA TGTGCCAGCAGCGTAGACAGTCTGAACACTGAAGCTTTCTTT CASSVDSLNTEAFF
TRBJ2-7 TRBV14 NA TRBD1 TGTGCCAGCAGGCGGACAGGGAGTTCCTACGAGCAGTACTTC CASRRTGSSYEQYF
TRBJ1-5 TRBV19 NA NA TGTGCCAGTAGTCACAGGGATACCAATCAGCCCCAGCATTTT CASSHRDTNQPQHF
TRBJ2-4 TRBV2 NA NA TGTGCCAGCAGGGGGCTTTTATGGAACTTC CASRGLLWNF
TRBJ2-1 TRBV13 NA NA TGTGCCAGCAGCCCTATGGGGGGAACTCTTTTCTACAATGAGCAGTTCTTC CASSPMGGTLFYNEQFF
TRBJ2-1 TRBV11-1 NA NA TGTGCCAGCAGCTTAGCCGGGAGAGGGCAGTTCTTC CASSLAGRGQFF
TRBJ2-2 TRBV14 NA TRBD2 TGTGCCAGCAGCAGACTAGCGGCAATGAACACCGGGGAGCTGTTTTTT CASSRLAAMNTGELFF
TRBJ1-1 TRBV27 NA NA TGTGCCAGCAAAGAGATGACAGCTTTGAACACTGAAGCTTTCTTT CASKEMTALNTEAFF
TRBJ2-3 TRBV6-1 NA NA TGTGCCAGCGAGAACGGGTTTAGTTTCCGAGATACGCAGTATTTT CASENGFSFRDTQYF
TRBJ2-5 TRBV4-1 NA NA TGCGCCAGCAGCCAAGTAGGGGGAGAGACCCAGTACTTC CASSQVGGETQYF
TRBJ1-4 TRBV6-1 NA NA TGTGCCAGCAGTGGACTACAGAGCTTGGAAAAACTGTTTTTT CASSGLQSLEKLFF
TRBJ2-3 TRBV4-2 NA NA TGTGCCAGCAGCCAAGATCGGCTAGAAGAAGATACGCAGTATTTT CASSQDRLEEDTQYF
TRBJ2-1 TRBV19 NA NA TGTGCCAGTAGTATAGCCAGGTCCGCAAATGAGCAGTTCTTC CASSIARSANEQFF